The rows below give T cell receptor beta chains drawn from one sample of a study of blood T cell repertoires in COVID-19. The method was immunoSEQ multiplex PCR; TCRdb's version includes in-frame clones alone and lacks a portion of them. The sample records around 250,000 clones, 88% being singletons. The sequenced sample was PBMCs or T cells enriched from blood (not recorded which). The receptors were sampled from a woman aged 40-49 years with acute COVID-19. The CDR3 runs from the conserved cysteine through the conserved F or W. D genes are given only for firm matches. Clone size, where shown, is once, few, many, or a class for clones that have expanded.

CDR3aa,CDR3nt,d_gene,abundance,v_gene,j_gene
CASSSRVQMTGELFF,TGTGCCAGCAGCTCCCGGGTCCAGATGACCGGGGAGCTGTTTTTT,.,.,TRBV7-9,TRBJ2-2
CASSNDSGELFF,TGTGCCAGCAGTAATGACAGCGGGGAGCTGTTTTTT,.,.,TRBV6-2/TRBV6-3,TRBJ2-2
CASSRRRVNEKLFF,TGTGCCAGCAGTCGACGGAGAGTGAATGAAAAACTGTTTTTT,.,.,TRBV28,TRBJ1-4
CASSLSPRETQYF,TGTGCCAGCAGCCTATCCCCCCGAGAGACCCAGTACTTC,.,.,TRBV7-2,TRBJ2-5
CASSPSSTGSSYNEQFF,TGCGCCAGCAGCCCCTCTAGTACCGGAAGCTCCTACAATGAGCAGTTCTTC,.,.,TRBV5-1,TRBJ2-1
CASSPQKQGVHTDTQYF,TGTGCCAGCAGTCCCCAGAAACAGGGGGTTCACACAGATACGCAGTATTTT,TRBD1,few,TRBV27,TRBJ2-3
CASSLDGQGAYEQYF,TGCGCCAGCAGCTTGGACGGACAGGGGGCCTACGAGCAGTACTTC,TRBD1,.,TRBV5-1,TRBJ2-7
CATSRLAGSLDEQFF,TGTGCCACCAGCAGACTAGCGGGATCTCTCGATGAGCAGTTCTTC,TRBD2,.,TRBV15,TRBJ2-1
CASSPMGQGWDTQYF,TGTGCCAGCTCACCGATGGGACAGGGGTGGGATACGCAGTATTTT,TRBD1,.,TRBV18,TRBJ2-3
CATSDSGKGDTEAFF,TGTGCCACCAGTGACTCAGGGAAGGGGGACACTGAAGCTTTCTTT,.,.,TRBV24-1,TRBJ1-1